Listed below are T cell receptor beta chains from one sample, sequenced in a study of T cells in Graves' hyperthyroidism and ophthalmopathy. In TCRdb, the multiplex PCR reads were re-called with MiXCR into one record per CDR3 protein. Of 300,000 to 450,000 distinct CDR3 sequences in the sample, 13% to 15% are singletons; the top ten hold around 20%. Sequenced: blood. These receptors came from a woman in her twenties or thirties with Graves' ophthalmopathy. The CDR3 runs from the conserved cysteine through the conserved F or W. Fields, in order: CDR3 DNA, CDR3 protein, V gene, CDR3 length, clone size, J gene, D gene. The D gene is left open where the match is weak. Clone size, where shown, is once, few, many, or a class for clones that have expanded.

cdr3_nt: TGTGCCAGCAGGCGACTAGTTGGGGCCTACGAGCAGTACTTC
cdr3_aa: CASRRLVGAYEQYF
v_call: TRBV2
cdr3_length: 14
clone_size: many
j_call: TRBJ2-7
d_call: NA

cdr3_nt: TGCAGTGTTACCGGACTAGCGGGGGGCACAGATACGCAGTATTTT
cdr3_aa: CSVTGLAGGTDTQYF
v_call: TRBV20-1
cdr3_length: 15
clone_size: NA
j_call: TRBJ2-3
d_call: TRBD2

cdr3_nt: TGTGCCAGCAGCTCACCCAGCGTTGATGAGCAGTTCTTC
cdr3_aa: CASSSPSVDEQFF
v_call: TRBV11-3
cdr3_length: 13
clone_size: NA
j_call: TRBJ2-1
d_call: NA

cdr3_nt: TGTGCCAGCAGTAAACAGTGTACGTGTTCACCCCTCCACTTT
cdr3_aa: CASSKQCTCSPLHF
v_call: TRBV3-1
cdr3_length: 14
clone_size: NA
j_call: TRBJ1-6
d_call: NA

cdr3_nt: TGTGCCACGGAGGGGGGAAGTCGTGAGCAGTTCTTC
cdr3_aa: CATEGGSREQFF
v_call: TRBV24-1
cdr3_length: 12
clone_size: NA
j_call: TRBJ2-1
d_call: NA

cdr3_nt: TGTGCCAGCAGCTCCCATGGGGAGACCCAGTACTTC
cdr3_aa: CASSSHGETQYF
v_call: TRBV7-6
cdr3_length: 12
clone_size: many
j_call: TRBJ2-5
d_call: NA

cdr3_nt: TGCAGTGCTAGAGGTACAGACCATAGCAATCAGCCCCAGCATTTT
cdr3_aa: CSARGTDHSNQPQHF
v_call: TRBV20-1
cdr3_length: 15
clone_size: many
j_call: TRBJ1-5
d_call: NA

cdr3_nt: TGTGCCAGCAGCCAAGCCCAAGCGGGGGGGCCACATACAGATACGCAGTATTTT
cdr3_aa: CASSQAQAGGPHTDTQYF
v_call: TRBV4-2
cdr3_length: 18
clone_size: many
j_call: TRBJ2-3
d_call: TRBD2

cdr3_nt: TGTGCCAGCAGCCAAGGTAGACGGGACAGGGGGAACCCCGAGCAGTACTTC
cdr3_aa: CASSQGRRDRGNPEQYF
v_call: TRBV4-2
cdr3_length: 17
clone_size: NA
j_call: TRBJ2-7
d_call: TRBD1

cdr3_nt: TGTGCCAGCAGCTTAGGCCAAAGGGGCGCTGAAGCTTTCTTT
cdr3_aa: CASSLGQRGAEAFF
v_call: TRBV13
cdr3_length: 14
clone_size: few
j_call: TRBJ1-1
d_call: NA

cdr3_nt: TGCAGTGTTACCCCCTTTATAGCGGGGGCCGACAATGAGCAGTTCTTC
cdr3_aa: CSVTPFIAGADNEQFF
v_call: TRBV20-1
cdr3_length: 16
clone_size: many
j_call: TRBJ2-1
d_call: TRBD2

cdr3_nt: TGTGCCAGCAGTCTAGGGAACAGACAGCAGTATTTT
cdr3_aa: CASSLGNRQQYF
v_call: TRBV28
cdr3_length: 12
clone_size: many
j_call: TRBJ2-3
d_call: NA

cdr3_nt: TGTGCCAGCAGCTTAGTCTTGGGGGACTATGGCTACACCTTC
cdr3_aa: CASSLVLGDYGYTF
v_call: TRBV7-9
cdr3_length: 14
clone_size: NA
j_call: TRBJ1-2
d_call: NA

cdr3_nt: TGTGCCAGCAGCCCGGGACTAGCGGGAGACATTGGGCAGTACTTC
cdr3_aa: CASSPGLAGDIGQYF
v_call: TRBV3-1
cdr3_length: 15
clone_size: many
j_call: TRBJ2-7
d_call: TRBD2

cdr3_nt: TGCAGTGCTGTAAGTGCAGGGAACATGAACACTGAAGCTTTCTTT
cdr3_aa: CSAVSAGNMNTEAFF
v_call: TRBV20-1
cdr3_length: 15
clone_size: many
j_call: TRBJ1-1
d_call: NA

cdr3_nt: TGTGCCAGCAGCCAAGTTACAGGGGTTGGCTACACCTTC
cdr3_aa: CASSQVTGVGYTF
v_call: TRBV12-3/TRBV12-4
cdr3_length: 13
clone_size: many
j_call: TRBJ1-2
d_call: TRBD1

cdr3_nt: TGTGCCAGCAGTTACTCCTCCGTCACAGCTAATTCACCCCTCCACTTT
cdr3_aa: CASSYSSVTANSPLHF
v_call: TRBV6-5
cdr3_length: 16
clone_size: many
j_call: TRBJ1-6
d_call: NA

cdr3_nt: TGTGCCATCAGTGAGCAGGGCGGGGGATATGGCTACACCTTC
cdr3_aa: CAISEQGGGYGYTF
v_call: TRBV10-3
cdr3_length: 14
clone_size: many
j_call: TRBJ1-2
d_call: NA

cdr3_nt: TGTGCCTGGGAACAGGTTGTTGGTTACGAGCAGTACTTC
cdr3_aa: CAWEQVVGYEQYF
v_call: TRBV30
cdr3_length: 13
clone_size: many
j_call: TRBJ2-7
d_call: NA

cdr3_nt: TGTGCCAGTAGTAAAGGGGCAGCCCACCTGGCTGAAGCTTTCTTT
cdr3_aa: CASSKGAAHLAEAFF
v_call: TRBV19
cdr3_length: 15
clone_size: many
j_call: TRBJ1-1
d_call: NA

cdr3_nt: TGTGCCAGCAGCTTTCCACGGATTGAGGACACAGATACGCAGTATTTT
cdr3_aa: CASSFPRIEDTDTQYF
v_call: TRBV11-1
cdr3_length: 16
clone_size: many
j_call: TRBJ2-3
d_call: NA

cdr3_nt: TGTGCCAGCAGTCTACAGGGTAGTTATCAGCCCCAGCATTTT
cdr3_aa: CASSLQGSYQPQHF
v_call: TRBV27
cdr3_length: 14
clone_size: many
j_call: TRBJ1-5
d_call: NA

cdr3_nt: TGTGCCAGCAGTACCCAGGGGCTGGACGCTGAAGCTTTCTTT
cdr3_aa: CASSTQGLDAEAFF
v_call: TRBV12-3/TRBV12-4
cdr3_length: 14
clone_size: many
j_call: TRBJ1-1
d_call: NA

cdr3_nt: TGTGCCAGCAGCCAACCCCTGGCCCTGACTCCCGGGGAGCTGTTTTTT
cdr3_aa: CASSQPLALTPGELFF
v_call: TRBV3-1
cdr3_length: 16
clone_size: many
j_call: TRBJ2-2
d_call: NA

cdr3_nt: TGCAGTGCTAAGGACGCAGGTTCTCGTGAGACCCAGTACTTC
cdr3_aa: CSAKDAGSRETQYF
v_call: TRBV20-1
cdr3_length: 14
clone_size: many
j_call: TRBJ2-5
d_call: NA

cdr3_nt: TGTGCCAGCAGTTTATTTACGGGGCAAGAGACCCAGTACTTC
cdr3_aa: CASSLFTGQETQYF
v_call: TRBV27
cdr3_length: 14
clone_size: many
j_call: TRBJ2-5
d_call: NA

cdr3_nt: TGTGCCACCAGCGGCGCAAGAGTCCAGCGGGGGCCCACCGGGGAGCTGTTTTTT
cdr3_aa: CATSGARVQRGPTGELFF
v_call: TRBV15
cdr3_length: 18
clone_size: few
j_call: TRBJ2-2
d_call: TRBD2

cdr3_nt: TGCAGTGCTAGAGAGGTGAAAATTGACTACGAGCAGTACTTC
cdr3_aa: CSAREVKIDYEQYF
v_call: TRBV20-1
cdr3_length: 14
clone_size: many
j_call: TRBJ2-7
d_call: NA

cdr3_nt: TGTGCCAGCAGTGAATATGGTGAGCAGTACTTC
cdr3_aa: CASSEYGEQYF
v_call: TRBV6-1
cdr3_length: 11
clone_size: many
j_call: TRBJ2-7
d_call: NA

cdr3_nt: TGTGCCAGCACCTGGCAGGGGACCACTGAAGCTTTCTTT
cdr3_aa: CASTWQGTTEAFF
v_call: TRBV5-6
cdr3_length: 13
clone_size: many
j_call: TRBJ1-1
d_call: NA

cdr3_nt: TGTGCCAGCCGGGAGAATCAGGGGGCTGATGGCTACACCTTC
cdr3_aa: CASRENQGADGYTF
v_call: TRBV2
cdr3_length: 14
clone_size: many
j_call: TRBJ1-2
d_call: TRBD1

cdr3_nt: TGCAGCGCTAACGAGGGCTACGAGCAGTACTTC
cdr3_aa: CSANEGYEQYF
v_call: TRBV29-1
cdr3_length: 11
clone_size: many
j_call: TRBJ2-7
d_call: NA

cdr3_nt: TGTGCCACCAGTGATTCCCAGGGTATTGGCAATCAGCCCCAGCATTTT
cdr3_aa: CATSDSQGIGNQPQHF
v_call: TRBV24-1
cdr3_length: 16
clone_size: many
j_call: TRBJ1-5
d_call: NA

cdr3_nt: TGCAGTGCTGGGGAGGGACGGCAAGACACTGAAGCTTTCTTT
cdr3_aa: CSAGEGRQDTEAFF
v_call: TRBV20-1
cdr3_length: 14
clone_size: NA
j_call: TRBJ1-1
d_call: NA

cdr3_nt: TGTGCCTGGAGGGGGACAGGGGACACCGGGGAGCTGTTTTTT
cdr3_aa: CAWRGTGDTGELFF
v_call: TRBV30
cdr3_length: 14
clone_size: many
j_call: TRBJ2-2
d_call: TRBD1

cdr3_nt: TGTGCCAGCTCGCAACTAGCGGGGGCTAATGAGCAGTTCTTC
cdr3_aa: CASSQLAGANEQFF
v_call: TRBV18
cdr3_length: 14
clone_size: NA
j_call: TRBJ2-1
d_call: TRBD2

cdr3_nt: TGTGCCAGCAGCTTTGCAGGGAATGAGCAGTTCTTC
cdr3_aa: CASSFAGNEQFF
v_call: TRBV7-9
cdr3_length: 12
clone_size: many
j_call: TRBJ2-1
d_call: NA

cdr3_nt: TGCAGTGCTAATAGCCCCAATTCAGAAAACATTCAGTACTTC
cdr3_aa: CSANSPNSENIQYF
v_call: TRBV20-1
cdr3_length: 14
clone_size: many
j_call: TRBJ2-4
d_call: NA

cdr3_nt: TGTGCCAGCAGCAAACAGGTTGGGGGCGCGACCAAAAACATTCAGTACTTC
cdr3_aa: CASSKQVGGATKNIQYF
v_call: TRBV7-9
cdr3_length: 17
clone_size: many
j_call: TRBJ2-4
d_call: NA

cdr3_nt: TGTGCCAGCAGCTTGGAGGAGGGACCAACAGCTTTCTTT
cdr3_aa: CASSLEEGPTAFF
v_call: TRBV5-4
cdr3_length: 13
clone_size: NA
j_call: TRBJ1-1
d_call: NA

cdr3_nt: TGTGCCAGCAGTTTATCCGCAGGGTCTTACTACAATGAGCAGTTCTTC
cdr3_aa: CASSLSAGSYYNEQFF
v_call: TRBV27
cdr3_length: 16
clone_size: few
j_call: TRBJ2-1
d_call: NA

cdr3_nt: TGTGCCAGCAGCTGGCGGGACGCCGGGGACGAGCAGTACTTC
cdr3_aa: CASSWRDAGDEQYF
v_call: TRBV7-9
cdr3_length: 14
clone_size: many
j_call: TRBJ2-7
d_call: NA

cdr3_nt: TGCAGTGCTTCCCCGGTAAAGAACACTGAAGCTTTCTTT
cdr3_aa: CSASPVKNTEAFF
v_call: TRBV20-1
cdr3_length: 13
clone_size: many
j_call: TRBJ1-1
d_call: NA

cdr3_nt: TGTGCCAGCAGCTCGTCCAGGGACATGAACACTGAAGCTTTCTTT
cdr3_aa: CASSSSRDMNTEAFF
v_call: TRBV5-4
cdr3_length: 15
clone_size: few
j_call: TRBJ1-1
d_call: NA

cdr3_nt: TGTGCCAGCAGCCCAGAACCCCAGGGGGGACTGTGGCAGTATTTT
cdr3_aa: CASSPEPQGGLWQYF
v_call: TRBV11-1
cdr3_length: 15
clone_size: many
j_call: TRBJ2-3
d_call: NA

cdr3_nt: TGTGCCACCAGTGACCGGGGGGGCTATGGTAATGAGCAGTTCTTC
cdr3_aa: CATSDRGGYGNEQFF
v_call: TRBV24-1
cdr3_length: 15
clone_size: few
j_call: TRBJ2-1
d_call: TRBD2

cdr3_nt: TGTGCCAGTAGTATTTCAGGGGTGGGACAGCCCCAGCATTTT
cdr3_aa: CASSISGVGQPQHF
v_call: TRBV19
cdr3_length: 14
clone_size: few
j_call: TRBJ1-5
d_call: NA

cdr3_nt: TGTGCCAGCAGTGGGGGCACTACGAACACTGAAGCTTTCTTT
cdr3_aa: CASSGGTTNTEAFF
v_call: TRBV2
cdr3_length: 14
clone_size: many
j_call: TRBJ1-1
d_call: NA

cdr3_nt: TGTGCCAGCAGCTTCTGGGGGGAGACCCAGTACTTC
cdr3_aa: CASSFWGETQYF
v_call: TRBV7-6
cdr3_length: 12
clone_size: many
j_call: TRBJ2-5
d_call: NA

cdr3_nt: TGCAGTGCAGCACTAGCGGGGGGGGGAGAGACCCAGTACTTC
cdr3_aa: CSAALAGGGETQYF
v_call: TRBV20-1
cdr3_length: 14
clone_size: NA
j_call: TRBJ2-5
d_call: TRBD2

cdr3_nt: TGTGCCAGCAGTCTAACGGACCGCTACACCTTC
cdr3_aa: CASSLTDRYTF
v_call: TRBV28
cdr3_length: 11
clone_size: many
j_call: TRBJ1-2
d_call: NA

cdr3_nt: TGTGCCAGCAGCCAGCCCGGAAAGGGGTGGTACGAGCAGTACTTC
cdr3_aa: CASSQPGKGWYEQYF
v_call: TRBV14
cdr3_length: 15
clone_size: many
j_call: TRBJ2-7
d_call: NA

cdr3_nt: TGTGCCAGCAGTGTAAATAGCGGCATCCAGCAAGAGACCCAGTACTTC
cdr3_aa: CASSVNSGIQQETQYF
v_call: TRBV6-1
cdr3_length: 16
clone_size: few
j_call: TRBJ2-5
d_call: NA

cdr3_nt: TGTGCCAGCAAAAATCCTAGCGGGGGGTCTAGGTGGGAGACCCAGTACTTC
cdr3_aa: CASKNPSGGSRWETQYF
v_call: TRBV2
cdr3_length: 17
clone_size: many
j_call: TRBJ2-5
d_call: TRBD2

cdr3_nt: TGTGCGTCGAGAATGCGGGGGATGAACACCGGGGAGCTGTTTTTT
cdr3_aa: CASRMRGMNTGELFF
v_call: TRBV10-3
cdr3_length: 15
clone_size: NA
j_call: TRBJ2-2
d_call: TRBD2